The 29 T cell receptor beta chains below all came from one sample that was sequenced in a study of OX40 agonist ivuxolimab in advanced cancers. Produced via immunoSEQ multiplex PCR; TCRdb's table is partial and in-frame only. This table holds just under 85,000 clones, roughly 80% found once. The specimen comprised CD4+ or CD8+ T cells sorted from blood, sampled in a trial of the OX40 agonist ivuxolimab. The origin of the receptors is an adult with an advanced solid tumor such as melanoma, head and neck, liver or kidney cancer.

The CDR3 region is CASSVLGNPNEKLFF. The DNA of the CDR3 is TGTGCCAGCAGCGTCCTGGGAAACCCTAATGAAAAACTGTTTTTT. This chain uses TRBV9 with TRBJ1-4; D not certain. Trimming left V 2 bases short and J 3 bases short, with 11 bases between. CDR1 is SGDLS, CDR2 YYNGEE, per germline. This CDR3 is built from 15 residues.

The chain is built from TRBV5-1 and TRBJ1-5; D perhaps matches TRBD1 (5 bases). Germline CDR1 is SGHRS and CDR2 is YFSETQ. This CDR3 is built from 16 residues. V lost 4 bases and J lost 0, with 14 bases in between. This CDR3 is CASSIGTEYSNQPQHF. CDR3 sequence (DNA): TGCGCCAGCAGCATAGGGACGGAGTATAGCAATCAGCCCCAGCATTTT.

The chain uses TRBV28 and TRBJ1-5, with D possibly TRBD1 on 6 matching bases. The germline V and J ends were trimmed by 6 bases and 0 bases, with 9 bases remaining between them. Germline assignment: CDR1 MDHEN and CDR2 SYDVKM. CDR3 length: 14 amino acids. As DNA, the CDR3 is TGTGCCAGCAGAACAGGGTATAGCAATCAGCCCCAGCATTTT. As protein: CASRTGYSNQPQHF.

The chain recombines TRBV19 with TRBJ1-4; D is unclear. This CDR3 comprises 13 residues. Germline V gene data show CDR1 as LNHDA and CDR2 as SQIVND (reference sequence). Trimming pared 6 bases from V and 0 bases from J, leaving 5 bases between. The CDR3 bases are TGTGCCAGTAGGTTTACAACTAATGAAAAACTGTTTTTT. Protein product: CASRFTTNEKLFF.

This clone was seen once. The chain recombines TRBV7-9 with TRBJ2-5, with TRBD2 matching over 9 bases. V was clipped by 3 bases and J by 4 bases; unmatched bases: 6. CDR1 and CDR2 from the germline V gene are SEHNR and FQNEAQ (reference sequence). CDR3 length: 15 residues. CDR3 DNA sequence: TGTGCCAGCAGCTTTTCCGGCGGGGGGGGAGAGACCCAGTACTTC. This gives the protein CASSFSGGGGETQYF. Based on the CDR3 plus reference TRBV7-9 and TRBJ2-5, the full variable domain is DTGVSQNPRHKITKRGQNVTFRCDPISEHNRLYWYRQTLGQGPEFLTYFQNEAQLEKSRLLSDRFSAERPKGSFSTLEIQRTEQGDSAMYLCASSFSGGGGETQYFGPGTRLLVL.

This CDR3 reads CASSRQGADETQYF. CDR3 DNA sequence: TGCGCCAGTAGTCGACAGGGGGCGGATGAGACCCAGTACTTC. This chain connects TRBV5-1 to TRBJ2-5, with TRBD1 identical over 10 bases. CDR1 and CDR2 (germline): SGHRS, YFSETQ. This CDR3 has 14 residues. V dropped 8 bases and J dropped 5; count of bases not matched to a gene: 9.

V gene TRBV10-3 combines with J gene TRBJ2-2, with 10 bases matching TRBD2. This CDR3 has 13 amino acids. Germline V gene sequence: CDR1 ENHRY, CDR2 SYGVKD. V trimming: 10 bases; J trimming: 4 bases; junction bases outside the gene matches: 3. The CDR3: CATSSGGTGELFF. The CDR3 coding sequence is TGTGCCACATCTAGCGGGGGCACCGGGGAGCTGTTTTTT.

The V gene is TRBV14, the J gene TRBJ2-3, with a tentative D call TRBD1 (6 bases). CDR1 and CDR2 (germline): SGHDN, FVKESK. V was trimmed by 5 bases and J by 4 bases, leaving 13 bases between them. The CDR3 has 14 amino acids. Here the CDR3 reads CASSSGTWADTQYF. CDR3 DNA sequence: TGTGCCAGCAGCTCTGGGACATGGGCAGATACGCAGTATTTT. The variable domain in full, with the rest retrieved from reference TRBV14 and TRBJ2-3, is EAGVTQFPSHSVIEKGQTVTLRCDPISGHDNLYWYRRVMGKEIKFLLHFVKESKQDESGMPNNRFLAERTGGTYSTLKVQPAELEDSGVYFCASSSGTWADTQYFGPGTRLTVL.

This rearrangement joins TRBV10-3 to TRBJ2-7, with D possibly matching TRBD1 (6 bases). This CDR3 comprises 12 residues. V lost 10 bases and J lost 4, with 14 bases in between. CDR1 and CDR2 (germline): ENHRY, SYGVKD. CDR3 sequence (DNA): TGTGCCACCACAGGGTTGGATTACGAGCAGTACTTC. Its protein is CATTGLDYEQYF.

The CDR3: CASSEINTEAFF. Here the CDR3 DNA reads TGCGCCAGCAGTGAAATTAACACTGAAGCTTTCTTT. This chain uses TRBV10-2 with TRBJ1-1; D remains ambiguous. Trimming stripped 3 bases from V and 2 bases from J, with 4 bases between. Germline V gives CDR1 WSHSY, CDR2 SAAADI. This CDR3 has 12 residues.

The chain couples TRBV7-8 to TRBJ2-3; possible D gene TRBD1, 6 bases. Germline CDR1 and CDR2: SGHVS and FQNEAQ. The ends were cut back, 1 base at V and 5 bases at J, with 16 bases in the middle. The CDR3 extends over 16 amino acids. CDR3 coding DNA: TGTGCCAGCAGCTTAGATAAGGTCAGGGGATTAGATACGCAGTATTTT. Translating it yields CASSLDKVRGLDTQYF.

This clone was seen a few times. V is TRBV4-2 and J is TRBJ1-2; no clear D gene. This CDR3 comprises 11 residues. The V gene lost 3 bases and the J gene lost 5 bases, with 4 bases spanning the gap. Germline CDR1 is LGHNA and CDR2 is YNFKEQ. The CDR3 sequence is CASSQEYGYTF. The DNA for the CDR3 is TGTGCCAGCAGCCAGGAATATGGCTACACCTTC.

The rearrangement joins TRBV11-2 to TRBJ2-5; D ambiguous. CDR3 size: 11 residues. From germline, CDR1 is SGHAT and CDR2 FQNNGV. Trimming stripped 1 base from V and 5 bases from J, with 2 bases between. CDR3 DNA: TGTGCCAGCAGCTTAGGGGAGACCCAGTACTTC. It specifies CASSLGETQYF.

This clone was picked up a small number of times. This chain links TRBV10-2 with TRBJ1-5; possible D gene TRBD1, 5 bases. The germline V gene encodes CDR1 WSHSY and CDR2 SAAADI. This CDR3 is built from 13 residues. Trimming stripped 6 bases from V and 10 bases from J, with 16 bases between. The CDR3 DNA follows: TGCGCCAGCAGCGGGGACCGCGCTTCCCCCCAGCATTTT. Translated: CASSGDRASPQHF.

The CDR3 region is CASSQRQGLGTEAFF. In DNA form, the CDR3 reads TGTGCCAGCAGCCAAAGACAGGGGTTGGGGACTGAAGCTTTCTTT. The rearrangement joins TRBV7-2 to TRBJ1-1; TRBD1 aligns across 8 bases. The V and J ends lost 5 bases and 5 bases, in that order; junction bases with no gene match: 10. There are 15 residues in the CDR3. Germline CDR1 reads SGHTA; CDR2 reads FQGNSA.

The J gene is TRBJ2-2, the V gene TRBV5-4; 7 nucleotides agree with TRBD1. Germline lookup yields CDR1 SGHNT and CDR2 YYREEE (reference sequence). V gave up 1 base and J gave up 6 bases; unmatched junction bases: 3. CDR3 size: 14 residues. This CDR3 is CASSLTGESGELFF. The CDR3 DNA reads TGTGCCAGCAGCTTGACAGGGGAGTCCGGGGAGCTGTTTTTT.

The genes are TRBV9 and TRBJ1-2; D is possibly TRBD1 (5 bases). The CDR3 extends over 15 amino acids. Germline-derived CDR1 and CDR2 are SGDLS and YYNGEE. V gave up 0 bases and J gave up 1 base, with 10 bases separating them. CDR3 sequence (DNA): TGTGCCAGCAGCGTAGGTGGCCAGGGTAACTATGGCTACACCTTC. Its protein product is CASSVGGQGNYGYTF.

The J gene is TRBJ1-3, the V gene TRBV7-3; D is unresolved. V dropped 0 bases and J dropped 1 base, with 4 bases sitting between them. Germline CDR1 is SGHTA and CDR2 is FQGTGA. This CDR3 spans 14 amino acids. CDR3 DNA: TGTGCCAGCAGCTTAACAGGGTCTGGAAACACCATATATTTT. This gives the protein CASSLTGSGNTIYF.

The gene calls are TRBV14 and TRBJ2-7; D not certain. Germline V CDR1 and CDR2: SGHDN, FVKESK. The germline V and J ends were trimmed by 1 base and 2 bases, with 0 bases remaining between them. The CDR3 is 11 residues long. DNA of the CDR3: TGTGCCAGCAGCCAAGCCTACGAGCAGTACTTC. Its translation is CASSQAYEQYF.

V gene TRBV5-6 combines with J gene TRBJ2-2; TRBD1 or TRBD2 may be the D gene (5 bases each). CDR3 length: 16 amino acids. V was pared by 3 bases and J by 1 base, with 13 bases between. From germline, CDR1 is SGHDT and CDR2 YYEEEE. The CDR3 DNA reads TGTGCCAGCAGCTCGGGGCCGGGTAAGAACACCGGGGAGCTGTTTTTT. Its translation is CASSSGPGKNTGELFF.

The chain recombines TRBV5-6 with TRBJ2-5, with 8 nucleotides matching TRBD2. The CDR3 has 13 residues. CDR1 SGHDT and CDR2 YYEEEE come from the germline V gene. J gave up 5 bases and V 2 bases, and 2 bases lay outside the gene matches. CDR3 DNA sequence: TGTGCCAGCAGCTTCACGGGAGGGGAGACCCAGTACTTC. This encodes CASSFTGGETQYF.

The chain is built from TRBV4-2 and TRBJ1-6, with 7 bases matching TRBD1. The length of the CDR3 is 17 residues. V gave up 5 bases and J gave up 10 bases; unmatched junction bases: 17. Germline V lookup: CDR1 LGHNA, CDR2 YNFKEQ. The chain's CDR3 is CASSTRGGGASGSPLHF. The CDR3, as DNA: TGTGCCAGCAGCACCCGAGGAGGGGGCGCTTCTGGGTCACCCCTCCACTTT.

Only a few counts were recorded for this clone. V gene TRBV27 combines with J gene TRBJ2-5; 7 bases agree with TRBD2. The CDR3 contains 14 residues. Germline-derived CDR1 and CDR2 are MNHEY and SMNVEV (reference sequence). Trimming took 8 bases from V and 2 from J; bases not matched to a gene: 8. The CDR3 DNA follows: TGTGCCAGCCTCCCGACTAGCCGGCAAGAGACCCAGTACTTC. Protein sequence: CASLPTSRQETQYF.

The gene calls are TRBV15 and TRBJ2-7; 11 bases line up with TRBD2. With 4 bases clipped from V and 6 bases from J, the junction kept 11 bases outside the gene matches. CDR3 length equals 16 residues. Per germline, CDR1 LNHNV and CDR2 YYDKDF (reference sequence). DNA for the CDR3: TGTGCCACCAGCACCCCTAGCGGGGGGATCTCGGGCGAGCAGTACTTC. Protein sequence: CATSTPSGGISGEQYF.

The chain carries TRBV6-6 and TRBJ2-7, with D possibly matching TRBD2 (6 bases). This CDR3 is 13 amino acids long. V lost 6 bases and J lost 7, with 16 bases in between. Germline V lookup: CDR1 MNHNY, CDR2 SVGAGI (reference sequence). The CDR3 region is CASSLGGVWEQYV. CDR3 DNA sequence: TGTGCCAGCAGCCTCGGCGGGGTCTGGGAGCAGTACGTC.

J is TRBJ1-1 and V is TRBV29-1; TRBD1 agrees at 7 bases. The CDR3 has 13 amino acids. Germline values: CDR1 SQVTM, CDR2 ANQGSEA. The ends lost 6 bases at V and 5 bases at J; junction bases unmatched: 9. As DNA, the CDR3 is TGCAGCGTGAAGACAGGGCTTGATACTGAAGCTTTCTTT. It encodes CSVKTGLDTEAFF.

The genes are TRBV11-1 and TRBJ1-2; tentatively, D is TRBD1 (6 bases). This CDR3 region has 17 residues. Trimming took 4 bases from V and 1 from J, leaving 19 bases between them. Looked up from germline, CDR1 is SGHAT and CDR2 is FQDESV (reference sequence). CDR3 in DNA: TGTGCCAGCAGCTATACAGGGTCCGGGCGGCGTAACTATGGCTACACCTTC. Encoded protein: CASSYTGSGRRNYGYTF.

This clone was counted many times. The V gene is TRBV19, the J gene TRBJ2-5, with D possibly matching TRBD1 (5 bases). Germline values: CDR1 LNHDA, CDR2 SQIVND (reference sequence). This CDR3 region has 12 residues. V was shortened by 5 bases and J by 5 bases, with 9 bases between the two germline ends. The CDR3 coding sequence is TGTGCCAGTAGTTTGGGGCATGAGACCCAGTACTTC. The encoded protein is CASSLGHETQYF.

The CDR3 DNA is TGTGCCAGCAGGCAACAGGGAGGGATAAATGAGCAGTTCTTC. This codes for CASRQQGGINEQFF. The V and J genes are TRBV2 and TRBJ2-1, with TRBD2 as a possible D gene (7 bases). V was cut by 6 bases and J by 7 bases, with 16 bases left in between. This CDR3 contains 14 residues. Germline V CDR1 and CDR2: SNHLY, FYNNEI.